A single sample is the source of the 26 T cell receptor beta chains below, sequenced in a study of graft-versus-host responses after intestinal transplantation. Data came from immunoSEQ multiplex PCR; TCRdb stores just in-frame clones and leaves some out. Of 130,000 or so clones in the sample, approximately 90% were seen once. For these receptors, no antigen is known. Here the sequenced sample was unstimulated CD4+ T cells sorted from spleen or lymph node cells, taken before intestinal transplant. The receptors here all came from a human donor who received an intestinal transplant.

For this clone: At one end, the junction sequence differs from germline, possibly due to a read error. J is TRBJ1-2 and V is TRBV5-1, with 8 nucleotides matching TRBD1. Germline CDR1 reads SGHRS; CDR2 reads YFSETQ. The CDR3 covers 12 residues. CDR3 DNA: TGCGCCAGCAGCCCGGACAGGGAGGTTACTATTTTC. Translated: CASSPDREVTIF. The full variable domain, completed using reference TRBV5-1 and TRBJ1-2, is KAGVTQTPRYLIKTRGQQVTLSCSPISGHRSVSWYQQTPGQGLQFLFEYFSETQRNKGNFPGRFSGRQFSNSRSEMNVSTLELGDSALYLCASSPDREVTIFGSGTRLTVV.

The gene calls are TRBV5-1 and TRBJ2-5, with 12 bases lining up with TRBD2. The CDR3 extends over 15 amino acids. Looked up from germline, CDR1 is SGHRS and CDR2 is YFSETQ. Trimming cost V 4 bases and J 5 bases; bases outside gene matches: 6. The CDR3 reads CASSLAGGPIETQYF. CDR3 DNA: TGCGCCAGCAGCCTAGCGGGGGGGCCGATCGAGACCCAGTACTTC.

This CDR3 is CSVPRYNEQFF. For the CDR3, the DNA is TGCAGTGTCCCTCGTTACAATGAGCAGTTCTTC. The chain uses TRBV20-1 and TRBJ2-1; D gene uncertain. Trimming stripped 7 bases from V and 4 bases from J, with 8 bases between. Looked up from germline, CDR1 is DFQATT and CDR2 is SNEGSKA (reference sequence). This CDR3 region has 11 residues.

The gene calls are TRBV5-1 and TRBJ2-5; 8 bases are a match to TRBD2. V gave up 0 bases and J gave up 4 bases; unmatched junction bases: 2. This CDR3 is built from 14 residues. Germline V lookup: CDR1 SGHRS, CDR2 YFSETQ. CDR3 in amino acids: CASSLVGGGETQYF. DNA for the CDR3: TGCGCCAGCAGCTTGGTCGGGGGGGGAGAGACCCAGTACTTC.

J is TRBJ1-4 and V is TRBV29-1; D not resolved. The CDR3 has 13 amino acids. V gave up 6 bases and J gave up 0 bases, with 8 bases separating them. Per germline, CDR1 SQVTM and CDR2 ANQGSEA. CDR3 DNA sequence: TGCAGCGTCGTTACTACAACTAATGAAAAACTGTTTTTT. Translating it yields CSVVTTTNEKLFF.

In DNA, the CDR3 is TGCGCCAGCAGCCCGGCGGCAGGGAGTCGGGAGCAGTACTTC. It translates to CASSPAAGSREQYF. J is TRBJ2-7 and V is TRBV5-1; possibly TRBD1 or TRBD2 for D (5 bases each). CDR3 length: 14 residues. CDR1 is SGHRS and CDR2 is YFSETQ in the germline V gene. The germline V and J ends were trimmed by 4 bases and 7 bases, with 18 bases remaining between them.

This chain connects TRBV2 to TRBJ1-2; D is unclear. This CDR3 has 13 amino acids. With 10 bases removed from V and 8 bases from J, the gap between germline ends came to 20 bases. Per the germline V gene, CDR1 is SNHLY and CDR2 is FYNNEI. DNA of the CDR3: TGTGCCATAGGAAGAGGGATCTCGACGGGCTACACCTTC. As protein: CAIGRGISTGYTF.

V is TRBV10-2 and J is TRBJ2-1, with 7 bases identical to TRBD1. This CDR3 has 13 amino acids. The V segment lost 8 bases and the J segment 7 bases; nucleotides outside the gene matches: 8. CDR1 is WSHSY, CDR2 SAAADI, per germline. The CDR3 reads CASFGAGGNEQFF. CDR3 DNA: TGCGCCAGCTTCGGCGCAGGGGGAAATGAGCAGTTCTTC.

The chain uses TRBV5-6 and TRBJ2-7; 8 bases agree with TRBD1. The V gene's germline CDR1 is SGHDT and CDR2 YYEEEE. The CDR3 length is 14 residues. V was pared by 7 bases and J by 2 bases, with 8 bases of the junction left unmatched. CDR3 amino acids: CASAPGQGPYEQYF. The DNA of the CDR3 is TGTGCCAGCGCCCCCGGACAGGGACCCTACGAGCAGTACTTC.

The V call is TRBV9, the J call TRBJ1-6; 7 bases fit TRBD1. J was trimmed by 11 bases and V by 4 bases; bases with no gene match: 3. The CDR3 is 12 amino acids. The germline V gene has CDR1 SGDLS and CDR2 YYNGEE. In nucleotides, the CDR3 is TGTGCCAGCAGCTCCACAGGGGCACCCCTCCACTTT. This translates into CASSSTGAPLHF. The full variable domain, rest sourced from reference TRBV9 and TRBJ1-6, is DSGVTQTPKHLITATGQRVTLRCSPRSGDLSVYWYQQSLDQGLQFLIQYYNGEERAKGNILERFSAQQFPDLHSELNLSSLELGDSALYFCASSSTGAPLHFGNGTRLTVT.

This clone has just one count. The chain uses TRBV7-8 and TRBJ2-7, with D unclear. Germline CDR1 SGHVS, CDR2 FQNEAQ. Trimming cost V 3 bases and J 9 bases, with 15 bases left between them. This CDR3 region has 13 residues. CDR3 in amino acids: CASSLGTWWGQYF. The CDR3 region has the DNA TGTGCCAGCAGCTTGGGTACATGGTGGGGGCAGTACTTC.

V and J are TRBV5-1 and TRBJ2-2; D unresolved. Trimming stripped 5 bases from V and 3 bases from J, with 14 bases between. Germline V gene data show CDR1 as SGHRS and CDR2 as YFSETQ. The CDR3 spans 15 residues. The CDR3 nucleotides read TGCGCCAGCAGTAACTTGGGGTCGGACACCGGGGAGCTGTTTTTT. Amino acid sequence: CASSNLGSDTGELFF. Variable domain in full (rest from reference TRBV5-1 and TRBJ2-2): KAGVTQTPRYLIKTRGQQVTLSCSPISGHRSVSWYQQTPGQGLQFLFEYFSETQRNKGNFPGRFSGRQFSNSRSEMNVSTLELGDSALYLCASSNLGSDTGELFFGEGSRLTVL.

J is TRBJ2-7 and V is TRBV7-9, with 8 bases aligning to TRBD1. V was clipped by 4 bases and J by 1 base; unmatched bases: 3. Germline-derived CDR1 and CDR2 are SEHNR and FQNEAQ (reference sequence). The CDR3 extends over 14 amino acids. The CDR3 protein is CASSWTGHSYEQYF. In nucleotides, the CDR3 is TGTGCCAGCAGCTGGACAGGGCATTCCTACGAGCAGTACTTC.

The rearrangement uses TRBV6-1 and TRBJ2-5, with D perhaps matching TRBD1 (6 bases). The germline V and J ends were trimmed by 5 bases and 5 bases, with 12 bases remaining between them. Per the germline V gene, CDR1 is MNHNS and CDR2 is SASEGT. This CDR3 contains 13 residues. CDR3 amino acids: CASSIQGGETQYF. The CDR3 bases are TGTGCCAGCAGTATACAGGGTGGGGAGACCCAGTACTTC.

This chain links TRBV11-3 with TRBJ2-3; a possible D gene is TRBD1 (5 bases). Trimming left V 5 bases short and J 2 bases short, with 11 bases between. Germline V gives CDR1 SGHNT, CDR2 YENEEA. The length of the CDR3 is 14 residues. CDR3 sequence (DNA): TGTGCCAGCAGCCCCCGACAGTCCACAGATACGCAGTATTTT. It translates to CASSPRQSTDTQYF. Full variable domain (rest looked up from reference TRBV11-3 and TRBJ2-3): EAGVVQSPRYKIIEKKQPVAFWCNPISGHNTLYWYLQNLGQGPELLIRYENEEAVDDSQLPKDRFSAERLKGVDSTLKIQPAELGDSAVYLCASSPRQSTDTQYFGPGTRLTVL.

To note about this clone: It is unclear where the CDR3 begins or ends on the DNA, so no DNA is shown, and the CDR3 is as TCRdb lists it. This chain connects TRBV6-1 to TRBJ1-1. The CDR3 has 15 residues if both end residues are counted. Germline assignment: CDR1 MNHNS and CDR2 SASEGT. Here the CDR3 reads CASRRVGLGTEEPFF.

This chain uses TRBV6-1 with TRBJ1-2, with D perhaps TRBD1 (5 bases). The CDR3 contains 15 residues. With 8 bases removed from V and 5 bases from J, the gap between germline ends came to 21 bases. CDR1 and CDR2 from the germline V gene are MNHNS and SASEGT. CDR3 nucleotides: TGTGCCAGCGACCAGGGCCATATCCCCCTTTATGGCTACACCTTC. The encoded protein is CASDQGHIPLYGYTF.

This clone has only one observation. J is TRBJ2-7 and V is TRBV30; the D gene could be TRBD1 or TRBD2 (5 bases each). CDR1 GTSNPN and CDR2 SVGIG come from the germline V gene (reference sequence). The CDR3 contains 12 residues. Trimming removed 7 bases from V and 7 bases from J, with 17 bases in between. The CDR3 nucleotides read TGTGCCTTAGAGTCGGGACGTAGGGAGCAGTACTTC. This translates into CALESGRREQYF.

CDR3 loop: CASSLAPLYTTNEKLFF. The DNA of the CDR3 is TGCGCCAGCAGCTTGGCCCCCCTCTATACAACTAATGAAAAACTGTTTTTT. V and J are TRBV5-1 and TRBJ1-4; D remains unclear. CDR3 length: 17 residues. In germline, CDR1 is SGHRS, CDR2 YFSETQ. Trimming left V 0 bases short and J 0 bases short, with 12 bases between.

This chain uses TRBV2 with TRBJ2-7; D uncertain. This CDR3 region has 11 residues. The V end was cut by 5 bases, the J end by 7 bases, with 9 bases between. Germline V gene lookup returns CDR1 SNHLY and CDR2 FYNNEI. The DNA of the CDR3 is TGTGCCAGCAGTCGCGGTTCGGAGCAGTACTTC. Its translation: CASSRGSEQYF.

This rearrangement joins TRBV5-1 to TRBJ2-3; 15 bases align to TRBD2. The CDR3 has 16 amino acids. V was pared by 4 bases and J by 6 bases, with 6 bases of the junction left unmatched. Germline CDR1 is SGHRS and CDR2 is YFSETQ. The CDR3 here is CASSRTSGGAVDTQYF. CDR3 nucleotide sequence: TGCGCCAGCAGCCGGACTAGCGGGGGGGCGGTTGATACGCAGTATTTT.

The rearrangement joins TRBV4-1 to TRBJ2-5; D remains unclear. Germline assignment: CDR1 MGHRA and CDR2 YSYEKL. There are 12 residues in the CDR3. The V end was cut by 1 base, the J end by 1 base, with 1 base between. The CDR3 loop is CASSQAQETQYF. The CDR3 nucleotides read TGCGCCAGCAGCCAAGCCCAAGAGACCCAGTACTTC.

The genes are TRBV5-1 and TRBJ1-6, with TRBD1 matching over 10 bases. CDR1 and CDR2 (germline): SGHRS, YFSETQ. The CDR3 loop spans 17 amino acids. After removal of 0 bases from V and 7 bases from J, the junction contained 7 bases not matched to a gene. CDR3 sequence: CASSLGGSGQGNSPLHF. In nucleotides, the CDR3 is TGCGCCAGCAGCTTGGGTGGGTCGGGACAGGGGAATTCACCCCTCCACTTT.

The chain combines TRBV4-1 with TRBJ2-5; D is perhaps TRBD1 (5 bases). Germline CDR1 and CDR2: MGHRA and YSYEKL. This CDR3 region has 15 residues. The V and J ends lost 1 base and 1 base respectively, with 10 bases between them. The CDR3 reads CASSQAPGFQETQYF. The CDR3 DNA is TGCGCCAGCAGCCAAGCCCCAGGGTTCCAAGAGACCCAGTACTTC.

CDR3 residues: CASSLAAGVNSPLHF. The DNA for the CDR3 is TGTGCCAGCAGCTTGGCGGCTGGGGTCAATTCACCCCTCCACTTT. V and J are TRBV5-4 and TRBJ1-6; D unclear. Germline V gene lookup returns CDR1 SGHNT and CDR2 YYREEE (reference sequence). The CDR3 length is 15 residues. Trimming stripped 0 bases from V and 7 bases from J, with 11 bases between.

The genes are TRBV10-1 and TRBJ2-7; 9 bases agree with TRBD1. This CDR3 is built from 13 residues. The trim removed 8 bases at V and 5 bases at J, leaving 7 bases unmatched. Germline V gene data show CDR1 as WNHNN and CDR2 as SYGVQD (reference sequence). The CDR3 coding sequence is TGCGCCAGCTACCGGACAGGGGCCCACGAGCAGTACTTC. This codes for CASYRTGAHEQYF.